Each of the 22 T cell receptor beta chains below was sequenced from the same sample in a study of blood T cell repertoires in COVID-19. The assay was immunoSEQ multiplex PCR, and TCRdb's table has in-frame clones only and misses some. The sample includes about 140,000 clones, roughly four fifths of them seen just once. Input material: peripheral blood. The receptors stem from a human donor in a cohort sampled during active COVID-19.

The gene calls are TRBV5-4 and TRBJ2-1; 8 positions match TRBD1. CDR1 and CDR2 (germline): SGHNT, YYREEE (reference sequence). J gave up 2 bases and V 2 bases, and 0 bases lay outside the gene matches. The CDR3 sequence is 14 residues long. The CDR3 is CASSFRGPYNEQFF. CDR3 nucleotides: TGTGCCAGCAGCTTCAGGGGGCCCTACAATGAGCAGTTCTTC.

The chain uses TRBV15 and TRBJ2-6; 8 bases match TRBD1. The CDR3 covers 17 residues. The V gene's germline CDR1 is LNHNV and CDR2 YYDKDF (reference sequence). J lost 2 bases, V lost 3 bases, and 6 bases had no gene match. The CDR3 region is CATSRVTGAAGANVLTF. In DNA form, the CDR3 reads TGTGCCACCAGCAGGGTGACAGGGGCGGCTGGGGCCAACGTCCTGACTTTC.

This chain joins TRBV6-6 and TRBJ2-3, with 8 positions matching TRBD2. With 7 bases clipped from V and 4 bases from J, the junction kept 10 bases outside the gene matches. The CDR3 covers 15 residues. Germline CDR1 is MNHNY and CDR2 is SVGAGI (reference sequence). CDR3 sequence reads: CASTMTSAQADTQYF. The CDR3 DNA sequence: TGTGCCAGCACCATGACTAGCGCGCAGGCAGATACGCAGTATTTT.

On this clone itself: Other DNA sequences in this specimen translate into the identical CDR3. The chain combines TRBV12-3 or TRBV12-4 with TRBJ1-5; tentative D call: TRBD1 (6 bases). V was pared by 5 bases and J by 6 bases, with 11 bases between. The CDR3 runs to 13 residues. CDR3 residues: CASSPRGGQPQHF. The CDR3 bases are TGTGCCAGCAGTCCGAGGGGGGGTCAGCCCCAGCATTTT.

The chain carries TRBV4-2 and TRBJ2-2; 8 nucleotides match TRBD2. Germline V gene lookup returns CDR1 LGHNA and CDR2 YNFKEQ. Trimming removed 4 bases from V and 9 bases from J; junction bases left unmatched: 10. The CDR3 totals 15 residues. The DNA for the CDR3 is TGTGCCAGCAGCCCCCAGCGGGGGCCATCCCGGGAGCTGTTTTTT. As protein: CASSPQRGPSRELFF.

This clone was counted once. The CDR3 region is CASSPGGLAGSTQYF. The CDR3 region has the DNA TGTGCCAGTAGCCCGGGCGGACTAGCGGGCTCAACGCAGTATTTT. This chain uses TRBV19 with TRBJ2-3; 11 nucleotides match TRBD2. Germline V lookup: CDR1 LNHDA, CDR2 SQIVND (reference sequence). V shed 6 bases and J 9 bases; nucleotides not matched to a gene: 11. This CDR3 has 15 amino acids.

The genes are TRBV9 and TRBJ2-3; 7 nucleotides align to TRBD2. V lost 3 bases, J lost 1 base, and 8 bases stayed unmatched. Germline loops: CDR1 SGDLS, CDR2 YYNGEE. CDR3 length equals 16 residues. CDR3 nucleotides: TGTGCCAGCAGCGACTTGTCTGCGGGGGGCACAGATACGCAGTATTTT. It encodes CASSDLSAGGTDTQYF.

The chain is built from TRBV24-1 and TRBJ2-7; tentatively, D is TRBD1 (6 bases). The CDR3 extends over 17 amino acids. Germline CDR1 is KGHDR and CDR2 is SFDVKD. The ends were cut back, 4 bases at V and 4 bases at J, with 22 bases in the middle. The CDR3 here is CATSEVPRTERIYEQYF. The DNA for the CDR3 is TGTGCCACCAGTGAAGTGCCACGGACAGAGAGGATTTACGAGCAGTACTTC.

This clone turned up a few times. The V and J genes are TRBV5-1 and TRBJ2-2; 7 bases agree with TRBD1. The CDR3 sequence is 15 residues long. From germline, CDR1 is SGHRS and CDR2 YFSETQ. Losses at the gene ends were 4 bases for V and 2 bases for J; bases not matched to a gene: 5. CDR3: CASSAGTANTGELFF. Written as DNA, the CDR3 is TGCGCCAGCAGCGCCGGGACAGCAAACACCGGGGAGCTGTTTTTT. The complete variable domain, with remaining parts taken from reference TRBV5-1 and TRBJ2-2, reads KAGVTQTPRYLIKTRGQQVTLSCSPISGHRSVSWYQQTPGQGLQFLFEYFSETQRNKGNFPGRFSGRQFSNSRSEMNVSTLELGDSALYLCASSAGTANTGELFFGEGSRLTVL.

The sample holds one count of this clone. The chain joins TRBV5-1 to TRBJ2-2; possibly TRBD1 for D (6 bases). Trimming took off 4 bases at V and 4 bases at J, with 14 bases between the two ends. The germline gives CDR1 SGHRS, CDR2 YFSETQ. There are 15 residues in the CDR3. DNA for the CDR3: TGCGCCAGCAGCCCGGTCCAGGGGCGCACCGGGGAGCTGTTTTTT. It specifies CASSPVQGRTGELFF. Supplemented by reference TRBV5-1 and TRBJ2-2, the full variable domain reads KAGVTQTPRYLIKTRGQQVTLSCSPISGHRSVSWYQQTPGQGLQFLFEYFSETQRNKGNFPGRFSGRQFSNSRSEMNVSTLELGDSALYLCASSPVQGRTGELFFGEGSRLTVL.

The chain links TRBV19 to TRBJ1-4; 9 bases are a match to TRBD1. J lost 15 bases, V lost 6 bases, and 14 bases had no gene match. The length of the CDR3 is 14 residues. The germline CDR1 and CDR2 sequences are LNHDA and SQIVND (reference sequence). CDR3 protein: CASSDTGGGLLMFF. The CDR3 DNA sequence: TGTGCCAGTAGCGATACAGGGGGCGGCTTATTAATGTTTTTT.

This chain joins TRBV7-9 and TRBJ1-1; a weak D match, TRBD1 (5 bases). The CDR3 length is 14 residues. The V gene's germline CDR1 is SEHNR and CDR2 FQNEAQ (reference sequence). Deletions cut 1 base from V and 1 base from J, with 7 bases between. The CDR3 DNA reads as TGTGCCAGCAGCTTAGAAGGGGAGAACACTGAAGCTTTCTTT. As protein: CASSLEGENTEAFF.

V gene TRBV6-2 or TRBV6-3 combines with J gene TRBJ1-5, with 10 bases that match TRBD1. The length of the CDR3 is 15 residues. Germline loops: CDR1 MNHEY, CDR2 SVGEGT. V shed 5 bases, J shed 5 bases, and the junction held 6 bases outside the gene matches. The DNA for the CDR3 is TGTGCCAGCAGTCTTAGGACAGGGGGGTATCAGCCCCAGCATTTT. Its translation is CASSLRTGGYQPQHF.

This sequence joins TRBV5-4 and TRBJ1-4; possibly TRBD1 for D (5 bases). Trimming took off 4 bases at V and 8 bases at J, with 9 bases between the two ends. The CDR3 has 12 amino acids. Per germline, CDR1 SGHNT and CDR2 YYREEE (reference sequence). The CDR3 protein is CASSPDSEKLFF. CDR3 DNA: TGTGCCAGCAGCCCAGACAGCGAAAAACTGTTTTTT.

This clone was observed a handful of times. The V call is TRBV10-1, the J call TRBJ2-3; unclear D gene. The CDR3 contains 14 residues. V lost 5 bases and J 3 bases, leaving 12 bases between the germline ends. In germline, CDR1 is WNHNN, CDR2 SYGVQD (reference sequence). The CDR3, as DNA: TGCGCCAGCAGTCCCGGTCCCGGGACAGATACGCAGTATTTT. Its protein is CASSPGPGTDTQYF.

Comment on this clone: In the same sample, other DNA sequences code for this CDR3. The chain couples TRBV9 to TRBJ2-7, with 8 bases fitting TRBD1. With 2 bases clipped from V and 0 bases from J, the junction kept 4 bases outside the gene matches. Germline V gene sequence: CDR1 SGDLS, CDR2 YYNGEE. CDR3 length: 15 residues. CDR3 nucleotide sequence: TGTGCCAGCAGCGTTTCAGGGGGCGTCTCCTACGAGCAGTACTTC. Its translation is CASSVSGGVSYEQYF.

This CDR3 reads CASSLVQGNYGYTF. The CDR3 nucleotides are TGTGCCAGCAGCTTAGTACAGGGGAACTATGGCTACACCTTC. The chain couples TRBV7-2 to TRBJ1-2, with TRBD1 identical over 7 bases. The germline V gene has CDR1 SGHTA and CDR2 FQGNSA. This CDR3 region has 14 residues. V was clipped by 1 base and J by 2 bases; unmatched bases: 1. Full variable domain (outside the CDR3, taken from reference TRBV7-2 and TRBJ1-2): GAGVSQSPSNKVTEKGKDVELRCDPISGHTALYWYRQSLGQGLEFLIYFQGNSAPDKSGLPSDRFSAERTGGSVSTLTIQRTQQEDSAVYLCASSLVQGNYGYTFGSGTRLTVV.

In its sample, this clone was seen once. V and J are TRBV3-1 (or the pseudogene TRBV3-2) and TRBJ1-4, with 9 bases identical to TRBD1. Germline assignment: CDR1 LGHDT and CDR2 YNNKEL (reference sequence). Unmatched junction bases numbered 10, after V lost 10 bases and J lost 7 bases. CDR3 length: 14 amino acids. CDR3 in DNA: TGTGCCACCTCCGGGACAGGGTCTCGTGAAAAACTGTTTTTT. Translated: CATSGTGSREKLFF.

Comment on this clone: The junction and the germline gene differ at one end; a read error may be behind it. The chain combines TRBV30 with TRBJ1-2, with D possibly being TRBD1 (5 bases). Germline V gives CDR1 GTSNPN, CDR2 SVGIG (reference sequence). The CDR3 is 12 amino acids. As DNA, the CDR3 is TGTGCATGGAGGGGCAGTAGCTATGGCTACACCTTC. Amino acids: CAWRGSSYGYTF.

This chain joins TRBV6-2 or TRBV6-3 and TRBJ1-1; 11 positions match TRBD1. J was trimmed by 0 bases and V by 3 bases; bases with no gene match: 6. Germline values: CDR1 MNHEY, CDR2 SVGEGT. There are 17 residues in the CDR3. The CDR3: CASSYAGTGGVNTEAFF. DNA for the CDR3: TGTGCCAGCAGTTATGCCGGGACAGGGGGTGTGAACACTGAAGCTTTCTTT.

The V gene is TRBV6-2 or TRBV6-3, the J gene TRBJ1-5; 7 positions agree with TRBD1. The ends lost 5 bases at V and 9 bases at J; junction bases unmatched: 7. Germline CDR1 reads MNHEY; CDR2 reads SVGEGT. The CDR3 loop spans 13 amino acids. The CDR3 coding sequence is TGTGCCAGCAGTGGGGACAGTAGAACGCCCCAGCATTTT. This translates into CASSGDSRTPQHF.

The chain uses TRBV19 and TRBJ1-4; the match to TRBD1 covers 9 bases. Trimming cost V 8 bases and J 1 base; bases outside gene matches: 5. Germline V gene data show CDR1 as LNHDA and CDR2 as SQIVND (reference sequence). This CDR3 is 15 amino acids long. CDR3 in amino acids: CASSGTGRTNEKLFF. Here the CDR3 DNA reads TGTGCCAGTTCCGGGACAGGGAGAACTAATGAAAAACTGTTTTTT. Based on the CDR3 plus reference TRBV19 and TRBJ1-4, the full variable domain is DGGITQSPKYLFRKEGQNVTLSCEQNLNHDAMYWYRQDPGQGLRLIYYSQIVNDFQKGDIAEGYSVSREKKESFPLTVTSAQKNPTAFYLCASSGTGRTNEKLFFGSGTQLSVL.